One T cell receptor beta chain is described in this entry. The data derive from a study of T cell changes during pregnancy in multiple sclerosis. Assay used: immunoSEQ multiplex PCR; TCRdb lists only in-frame clones, some missing. Of more than 40,000 clones in the sample, 89% are singletons; the top ten hold approximately 0.67%. This specimen was CD4+ T cells from peripheral blood mononuclear cells, taken in the first trimester of pregnancy. The source is a female donor with multiple sclerosis, enrolled in a pregnancy study.

The CDR3 DNA is TGTGCCTGGAGTGTACGAACGGGGGTTAACACCGGGGAGCTGTTTTTT. It encodes CAWSVRTGVNTGELFF. The rearrangement links TRBV30 to TRBJ2-2; TRBD2 might be the D (6 bases). Between the trimmed V and J ends, which lost 0 bases and 2 bases, there was a span of 13 bases. The germline V gene has CDR1 GTSNPN and CDR2 SVGIG (reference sequence). The CDR3 runs 16 residues.